The 19 T cell receptor beta chains reported below all come from one sample, sequenced in a study of shared clonotypes between healthy human individuals. Clones were read by immunoSEQ multiplex PCR, and TCRdb kept only the in-frame ones, dropping some. The sample comprises 550,000 to 700,000 clones, more than 70% of which are singletons, and 1.5% to 2% rests with the top ten. The sequenced sample was memory CD4+ T cells sorted from blood. Documented subset: CD45RA-negative fraction. Every receptor here comes from a woman aged 25 to 45 in good health.

The J gene is TRBJ2-1, the V gene TRBV10-3, with TRBD2 matching over 9 bases. The CDR3 consists of 15 residues. Germline V lookup: CDR1 ENHRY, CDR2 SYGVKD. Trimming at V came to 6 bases and at J to 6 bases, leaving 9 bases not matched to a gene. The CDR3 coding sequence is TGTGCCATCAGCGAAAGCGGGAGGCCGGGCAATGAGCAGTTCTTC. It translates to CAISESGRPGNEQFF.

This clone was counted between two and nine times. CDR3 protein: CATRALAALVNEQFF. CDR3 nucleotide sequence: TGTGCCACCCGGGCCCTAGCGGCCCTGGTGAATGAGCAGTTCTTC. This chain links TRBV10-3 with TRBJ2-1; 7 nucleotides match TRBD2. The J segment lost 7 bases and the V segment lost 10 bases, leaving 16 bases of the junction unmatched. CDR1 and CDR2 from the germline V gene are ENHRY and SYGVKD. The CDR3 is 15 amino acids.

The chain couples TRBV28 to TRBJ1-4, with D hard to call. From germline, CDR1 is MDHEN and CDR2 SYDVKM. The CDR3 runs to 12 residues. V gave up 2 bases and J gave up 12 bases, with 10 bases separating them. As DNA, the CDR3 is TGTGCCAGCAGTTTAAAGGATGAGGAACTGTTTTTT. Translation gives CASSLKDEELFF. The variable domain in full, completed from reference TRBV28 and TRBJ1-4, reads DVKVTQSSRYLVKRTGEKVFLECVQDMDHENMFWYRQDPGLGLRLIYFSYDVKMKEKGDIPEGYSVSREKKERFSLILESASTNQTSMYLCASSLKDEELFFGSGTQLSVL.

The chain combines TRBV27 with TRBJ1-2; 11 positions agree with TRBD1. Germline values: CDR1 MNHEY, CDR2 SMNVEV (reference sequence). Trimming removed 6 bases from V and 6 bases from J; junction bases left unmatched: 6. The CDR3 has 14 amino acids. CDR3 nucleotide sequence: TGTGCCAGCAGAAGGACAGGGGGCCGGGATGGCTACACCTTC. The encoded protein is CASRRTGGRDGYTF.

This chain connects TRBV10-2 to TRBJ1-5; D is undetermined. The CDR3 totals 13 residues. Trimming shortened V by 6 bases and J by 3 bases, and 9 bases separated the two germline ends. Germline-derived CDR1 and CDR2 are WSHSY and SAAADI. The chain's CDR3 is CASRKQINQPQHF. The DNA for the CDR3 is TGCGCCAGCAGGAAGCAAATCAATCAGCCCCAGCATTTT.

This sequence joins TRBV4-1 and TRBJ2-7, with 13 nucleotides matching TRBD2. CDR3 length: 15 amino acids. Germline assignment: CDR1 MGHRA and CDR2 YSYEKL. V dropped 4 bases and J dropped 4; count of bases not matched to a gene: 4. The CDR3 spells CASSLGLAGVYEQYF. The CDR3 DNA is TGCGCCAGCAGCCTCGGACTAGCGGGAGTTTACGAGCAGTACTTC.

This rearrangement joins TRBV4-1 to TRBJ2-2, with 11 positions matching TRBD2. CDR1 MGHRA and CDR2 YSYEKL come from the germline V gene. After removal of 1 base from V and 0 bases from J, the junction contained 7 bases not matched to a gene. The CDR3 is 19 amino acids. This chain's CDR3 is CASSQGVTSGIANTGELFF. CDR3 coding DNA: TGCGCCAGCAGCCAAGGGGTGACTAGCGGGATCGCGAACACCGGGGAGCTGTTTTTT.

The chain couples TRBV2 to TRBJ1-5, with D hard to call. CDR1 is SNHLY, CDR2 FYNNEI, per germline. The CDR3 has 15 amino acids. Trimming removed 5 bases from V and 0 bases from J, with 11 bases in between. The CDR3 nucleotides read TGTGCCAGCAGTCAAAGCGGGGATAGCAATCAGCCCCAGCATTTT. Translation gives CASSQSGDSNQPQHF.

The chain couples TRBV2 to TRBJ2-3, with 12 nucleotides matching TRBD2. With V trimmed by 7 bases and J by 5 bases, 7 bases remained unmatched. From germline, CDR1 is SNHLY and CDR2 FYNNEI. This CDR3 is built from 15 residues. Here the CDR3 DNA reads TGTGCCAGCACCGGACTAGCGGGAAGGGTAGATACGCAGTATTTT. This gives the protein CASTGLAGRVDTQYF.

In the case of this clone: Other DNA sequences in the same sample also yield this CDR3. The V gene is TRBV5-1, the J gene TRBJ2-7; 7 nucleotides line up with TRBD1. This CDR3 is built from 14 residues. V lost 4 bases and J lost 4; bases outside the gene matches: 8. Germline CDR1 and CDR2: SGHRS and YFSETQ. The CDR3 here is CASSPDRVPYEQYF. In DNA form, the CDR3 reads TGCGCCAGCAGCCCTGACAGGGTCCCATACGAGCAGTACTTC.

The chain combines TRBV28 with TRBJ1-5; D unresolved. Germline V gene lookup returns CDR1 MDHEN and CDR2 SYDVKM. Trimming took off 1 base at V and 3 bases at J, with 25 bases between the two ends. The CDR3 runs to 20 residues. CDR3 amino acids: CASSLFAQQDSGRINQPQHF. DNA for the CDR3: TGTGCCAGCAGTTTATTTGCACAACAAGATTCAGGCCGAATCAATCAGCCCCAGCATTTT.

This clone showed up many times. V is TRBV10-3 and J is TRBJ2-5, with a weak D call TRBD2 (5 bases). Germline V gene data show CDR1 as ENHRY and CDR2 as SYGVKD. V was cut by 2 bases and J by 4 bases, with 20 bases left in between. There are 17 residues in the CDR3. The CDR3 here is CAISEPGSSSRGETQYF. In nucleotides, the CDR3 is TGTGCCATCAGTGAGCCTGGCTCCTCTTCACGGGGAGAGACCCAGTACTTC.

The chain is built from TRBV10-1 and TRBJ2-3, with 8 nucleotides matching TRBD2. The CDR3 loop spans 17 amino acids. The germline V gene encodes CDR1 WNHNN and CDR2 SYGVQD (reference sequence). Trimming removed 0 bases from V and 5 bases from J; junction bases left unmatched: 10. CDR3 coding DNA: TGCGCCAGCAGTGAGTCTTGGGCGGGAGGAGAAAAAGATACGCAGTATTTT. Amino acid sequence: CASSESWAGGEKDTQYF.

The rearrangement uses TRBV10-1 and TRBJ2-7; perhaps D is TRBD1 or TRBD2 (5 bases each). Germline assignment: CDR1 WNHNN and CDR2 SYGVQD (reference sequence). Trimming left V 6 bases short and J 6 bases short, with 21 bases between. This CDR3 is built from 15 residues. The CDR3 sequence is CASSHGTVPLGEQYF. The CDR3 coding sequence is TGCGCCAGCAGCCATGGGACGGTACCTTTGGGCGAGCAGTACTTC.

The chain is built from TRBV6-1 and TRBJ2-2, with 11 nucleotides matching TRBD2. This CDR3 comprises 14 residues. V shed 10 bases, J shed 5 bases, and the junction held 6 bases outside the gene matches. Germline values: CDR1 MNHNS, CDR2 SASEGT. The CDR3 DNA reads TGTGCCACAGGGCTAGCGGGGGGAACCGGGGAGCTGTTTTTT. This codes for CATGLAGGTGELFF.

This chain links TRBV18 with TRBJ1-2, with D possibly matching TRBD1 (6 bases). This CDR3 comprises 17 residues. Deletions cut 3 bases from V and 4 bases from J, with 21 bases between. Germline assignment: CDR1 KGHSH and CDR2 LQKENI. This chain's CDR3 is CASSPLIGGREGYGYTF. CDR3 in DNA: TGTGCCAGCTCACCCCTCATAGGGGGGAGAGAGGGCTATGGCTACACCTTC.

The gene calls are TRBV5-1 and TRBJ1-1; D not resolved. V shed 0 bases and J shed 0 bases, with 12 bases lying between them. The germline gives CDR1 SGHRS, CDR2 YFSETQ. This CDR3 is built from 16 residues. The CDR3 sequence: CASSLGSGLMNTEAFF. The CDR3 bases are TGCGCCAGCAGCTTGGGTTCAGGCCTCATGAACACTGAAGCTTTCTTT.

This clone was detected a few times. As DNA, the CDR3 is TGTGCCAGCAGCCGACGAGACCGAAACACCGGGGAGCTGTTTTTT. This translates into CASSRRDRNTGELFF. The chain has TRBV7-8 and TRBJ2-2; D not resolved. In germline, CDR1 is SGHVS, CDR2 FQNEAQ. CDR3 length: 15 amino acids. Trimming left V 5 bases short and J 2 bases short, with 12 bases between.

The chain has TRBV6-1 and TRBJ2-3, with 11 bases matching TRBD2. This CDR3 spans 16 amino acids. Germline V gene lookup returns CDR1 MNHNS and CDR2 SASEGT. Unmatched junction bases numbered 4, after V lost 4 bases and J lost 1 base. The CDR3 nucleotides read TGTGCCAGCAGTGCCACTAGCGGGAGAGGCACAGATACGCAGTATTTT. As protein: CASSATSGRGTDTQYF.